This T cell receptor beta chain emerged from a study of CD8 T cells in ankylosing spondylitis. There are 13 residues in the CDR3. V was shortened by 4 bases and J by 10 bases, with 16 bases between the two germline ends. Germline CDR1 and CDR2: SEHNR and FQNEAQ (reference sequence). Using quantitative 5'-RACE with molecular barcodes, the authors made TCR beta libraries. TCRdb reanalysed the 5' RACE reads using MiXCR and keeps one entry per CDR3 protein. The sample has about 390,000 distinct CDR3 sequences, approximately 20% seen once. Findings and caveats of the study: Researchers report that disease-linked clones proved CD8+ and relatively rare in peripheral blood. Clones linked to disease were reported to show significant enrichment in matched ankylosing spondylitis synovial fluid. Seemingly characteristic of ankylosing spondylitis blood was a TCR beta motif consisting of eight highly homologous variants. A number of the motif variants had already been described in reactive arthritis synovial fluid and blood.

This clonotype appeared a few times. Its target is not known. This TCR derives from a male donor with ankylosing spondylitis. Source material: blood, either unsorted or a sorted T cell fraction (not recorded which). The V gene is TRBV7-9, the J gene TRBJ1-1; D might be TRBD1 (6 bases). CDR3 protein: CASSWGQDPGAFF. The CDR3 bases are TGTGCCAGCAGCTGGGGGCAGGACCCAGGAGCTTTCTTT. Full variable domain (remainder filled in from reference TRBV7-9 and TRBJ1-1): DTGVSQNPRHKITKRGQNVTFRCDPISEHNRLYWYRQTLGQGPEFLTYFQNEAQLEKSRLLSDRFSAERPKGSFSTLEIQRTEQGDSAMYLCASSWGQDPGAFFGQGTRLTVV.